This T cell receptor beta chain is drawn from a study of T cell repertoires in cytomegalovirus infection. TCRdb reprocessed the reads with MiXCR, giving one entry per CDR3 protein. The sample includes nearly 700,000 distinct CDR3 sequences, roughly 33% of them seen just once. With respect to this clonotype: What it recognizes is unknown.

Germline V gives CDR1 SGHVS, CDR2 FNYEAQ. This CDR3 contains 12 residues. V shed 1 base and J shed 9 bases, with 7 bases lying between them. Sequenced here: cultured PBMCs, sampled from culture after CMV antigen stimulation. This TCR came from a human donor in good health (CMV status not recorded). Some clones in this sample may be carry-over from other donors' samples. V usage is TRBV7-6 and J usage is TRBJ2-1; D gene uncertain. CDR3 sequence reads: CASSLVGFEQFF. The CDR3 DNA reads TGTGCCAGCAGCTTAGTCGGGTTTGAGCAGTTCTTC.